Below, 6 T cell receptor beta chains from the same sample are listed, as sequenced in a study of blood T cell repertoires in COVID-19. Data came from immunoSEQ multiplex PCR; TCRdb stores just in-frame clones and leaves some out. Of about half a million clones detected, around nine tenths appear once; the ten largest clones hold roughly 8.5%. Input material: PBMCs or T cells enriched from blood (not recorded which). The source is a woman aged 55 to 70 who had recovered from COVID-19.

V usage is TRBV30 and J usage is TRBJ2-7; 10 bases align to TRBD1. The germline V gene has CDR1 GTSNPN and CDR2 SVGIG (reference sequence). This CDR3 contains 14 residues. J lost 2 bases, V lost 1 base, and 2 bases had no gene match. CDR3 protein: CAWSGGTGAYEQYV. Written as DNA, the CDR3 is TGTGCCTGGAGTGGAGGGACAGGGGCCTACGAGCAGTACGTC.

This clone showed up just a few times. The DNA of the CDR3 is TGTGCCAGCAGTTTACAGGGCCCGGGGGAAAAACTGTTTTTT. Its protein is CASSLQGPGEKLFF. The genes are TRBV6-5 and TRBJ1-4; tentatively, D is TRBD1 (6 bases). CDR1 is MNHEY and CDR2 is SVGAGI in the germline V gene. The CDR3 contains 14 residues. Trimming removed 4 bases from V and 8 bases from J, with 14 bases in between.

The chain is built from TRBV6-1 and TRBJ1-6, with a tentative D call TRBD1 (5 bases). CDR3 length: 10 residues. Germline V CDR1 and CDR2: MNHNS, SASEGT. With 2 bases removed from V and 15 bases from J, the gap between germline ends came to 5 bases. CDR3 sequence reads: CASSETGLHF. The CDR3 region has the DNA TGTGCCAGCAGTGAAACAGGCCTCCACTTT.

The gene calls are TRBV5-1 and TRBJ1-1; 9 bases map to TRBD1. The V segment lost 4 bases and the J segment 0 bases; nucleotides outside the gene matches: 7. Germline V CDR1 and CDR2: SGHRS, YFSETQ. The CDR3 has 16 residues. The CDR3, as DNA: TGCGCCAGCAGCCCGGAAACAGGGGGCTTGAACACTGAAGCTTTCTTT. It specifies CASSPETGGLNTEAFF.

The sample holds one count of this clone. This chain uses TRBV2 with TRBJ1-2; perhaps TRBD1 as D (6 bases). V lost 6 bases and J 4 bases, leaving 12 bases between the germline ends. The CDR3 spans 13 residues. Germline V gives CDR1 SNHLY, CDR2 FYNNEI. The CDR3 DNA reads as TGTGCCAGCAGCGACAGGACGAGCTATGGCTACACCTTC. It encodes CASSDRTSYGYTF.

V gene TRBV5-8 combines with J gene TRBJ2-5; 10 bases match TRBD1. From germline, CDR1 is SGHTS and CDR2 YDEGEE. V trimming: 7 bases; J trimming: 5 bases; junction bases outside the gene matches: 5. The CDR3 runs to 13 residues. As DNA, the CDR3 is TGTGCCAGCGGGGACAGGGGAGGGGAGACCCAGTACTTC. It specifies CASGDRGGETQYF.